The 13 T cell receptor beta chains given below trace back to one sample, sequenced in a study of blood T cells in healthy people across ages. PCR was performed a second time for about 7 to 12 cycles using a sample-barcoded 5' primer and a J-beta primer mix. TCRdb called the 5' RACE reads again in MiXCR, with one record for every CDR3 protein. The sample has 800,000 or so distinct CDR3 sequences, less than 60% seen once. The sample consisted of blood. The receptors originated from a man older than 75 in good health.

V and J are TRBV10-3 and TRBJ2-1, with D unclear. The J call may be wrong; the DNA end is better matched by TRBJ2-7. The CDR3 length is 16 residues. The germline gives CDR1 ENHRY, CDR2 SYGVKD. Written as DNA, the CDR3 is TGTGCCATCAGTGAGGTGACGATGCGGTCCTACAATGAGCAGTACTTC. Translated, it gives CAISEVTMRSYNEQYF.

V usage is TRBV27 and J usage is TRBJ2-3, with D maybe TRBD2 (5 bases). V lost 5 bases and J lost 0, with 12 bases in between. The V gene's germline CDR1 is MNHEY and CDR2 SMNVEV (reference sequence). CDR3 length equals 15 residues. This CDR3 is CASSPVLASTDTQYF. Here the CDR3 DNA reads TGTGCCAGCAGTCCCGTGCTAGCAAGCACAGATACGCAGTATTTT.

This clonotype was seen many times. The V call is TRBV28, the J call TRBJ1-2; D gene ambiguous. CDR1 is MDHEN and CDR2 is SYDVKM in the germline V gene. Trimming removed 2 bases from V and 8 bases from J, with 6 bases in between. The CDR3 length is 11 residues. This chain's CDR3 is CASSLEGGYTF. CDR3 DNA: TGTGCCAGCAGTTTAGAGGGAGGCTACACCTTC.

The J gene is TRBJ1-5, the V gene TRBV20-1; no definite D call. The V gene lost 7 bases and the J gene lost 3 bases, with 13 bases spanning the gap. Germline CDR1 is DFQATT and CDR2 is SNEGSKA (reference sequence). This CDR3 has 13 amino acids. This CDR3 is CSVGEQNNQPQHF. DNA for the CDR3: TGCAGTGTAGGAGAACAAAACAATCAGCCCCAGCATTTT.

This clonotype was detected only once. The chain links TRBV20-1 to TRBJ2-6; tentatively, D is TRBD2 (5 bases). V lost 0 bases and J lost 0, with 15 bases in between. The CDR3 spans 18 residues. Looked up from germline, CDR1 is DFQATT and CDR2 is SNEGSKA (reference sequence). The CDR3 DNA reads as TGCAGTGCTAGAGAATATTGGACGGGGAACTCTGGGGCCAACGTCCTGACTTTC. Residues: CSAREYWTGNSGANVLTF.

The sample holds a few counts of this clonotype. This chain joins TRBV20-1 and TRBJ2-5; D unresolved. This CDR3 region has 11 residues. Germline lookup yields CDR1 DFQATT and CDR2 SNEGSKA (reference sequence). The CDR3 region is CSPEYQETQYF. The DNA for the CDR3 is TGCAGCCCCGAGTACCAAGAGACCCAGTACTTC.

V usage is TRBV28 and J usage is TRBJ2-1; 8 nucleotides line up with TRBD2. The germline V gene has CDR1 MDHEN and CDR2 SYDVKM. This CDR3 has 16 residues. Trimming cost V 5 bases and J 5 bases; bases outside gene matches: 11. The chain's CDR3 is CASSHPAGGINNEQFF. As DNA, the CDR3 is TGTGCCAGCAGTCACCCGGCGGGAGGAATTAACAATGAGCAGTTCTTC.

The chain has TRBV10-2 and TRBJ1-2; D unresolved. The germline CDR1 and CDR2 sequences are WSHSY and SAAADI. The CDR3 runs to 15 residues. V lost 3 bases and J 4 bases, leaving 15 bases between the germline ends. CDR3 residues: CASSERARETYGYTF. For the CDR3, the DNA is TGCGCCAGCAGTGAACGGGCGAGGGAGACCTATGGCTACACCTTC.

This clonotype was seen repeatedly, ten times or more. The chain combines TRBV7-2 with TRBJ1-2; perhaps TRBD1 as D (5 bases). The CDR3 is 14 amino acids. Trimming took 2 bases from V and 9 from J, leaving 16 bases between them. Germline V gene sequence: CDR1 SGHTA, CDR2 FQGNSA. The CDR3 reads CASSLFGSRGSYTF. CDR3 sequence (DNA): TGTGCCAGCAGCTTATTTGGCAGCCGGGGGAGCTACACCTTC.

This rearrangement joins TRBV5-1 to TRBJ2-1; D perhaps matches TRBD2 (5 bases). The germline V gene encodes CDR1 SGHRS and CDR2 YFSETQ. Trimming left V 2 bases short and J 9 bases short, with 15 bases between. The CDR3 is 14 residues long. CDR3 region: CASSFKPPSFEQFF. The DNA of the CDR3 is TGCGCCAGCAGCTTTAAACCCCCTAGCTTTGAGCAGTTCTTC.

The V gene is TRBV7-2, the J gene TRBJ2-7; TRBD2 agrees at 8 bases. Losses at the gene ends were 2 bases for V and 0 bases for J; bases not matched to a gene: 3. Per the germline V gene, CDR1 is SGHTA and CDR2 is FQGNSA. The length of the CDR3 is 15 residues. In DNA, the CDR3 is TGTGCCAGCAGCTTAAGCGGGAGTCCCTCCTACGAGCAGTACTTC. This codes for CASSLSGSPSYEQYF.

This chain links TRBV7-2 with TRBJ2-1; 15 bases fit TRBD2. Germline CDR1 is SGHTA and CDR2 is FQGNSA. The CDR3 is 17 amino acids. Trimming removed 5 bases from V and 7 bases from J; junction bases left unmatched: 9. CDR3 loop: CASSPGTSGRRRNEQFF. CDR3 DNA: TGTGCCAGCAGCCCAGGGACTAGCGGGAGGCGGAGAAATGAGCAGTTCTTC. The variable domain in full, with the rest retrieved from reference TRBV7-2 and TRBJ2-1, is GAGVSQSPSNKVTEKGKDVELRCDPISGHTALYWYRQSLGQGLEFLIYFQGNSAPDKSGLPSDRFSAERTGGSVSTLTIQRTQQEDSAVYLCASSPGTSGRRRNEQFFGPGTRLTVL.

The V and J genes are TRBV12-3 or TRBV12-4 and TRBJ2-1; no clear D. The CDR3 runs to 16 residues. V was shortened by 1 base and J by 2 bases, with 12 bases between the two germline ends. The CDR3 DNA is TGTGCCAGCAGTTTAGTTGGCTCCTTCGCCTACAATGAGCAGTTCTTC. Its translation: CASSLVGSFAYNEQFF.